Below are 10 T cell receptor beta chains sequenced from a single sample in a study of molecular identifiers for immune sequencing clone quantification listed by TCRdb under 2018. Library prep was done by PCR. The sequencer listed for this sample is Illumina HiSeq 4000. Using fastp at Q25 and MiXCR, TCRdb reprocessed the public reads and kept productive beta chains. When rows share a CDR3 protein, they turn into one entry using the most common DNA and genes. The sample table holds approximately 500,000 distinct CDR3 sequences, of which over 20% were seen once. The biggest ten clones account for under 0.85% of the sample. Sequences were obtained from naive CD8+ T cells from blood, with Jurkat cell RNA spiked in. The cell subset or site label, as the study defines it: FACS-sorted CD8+CD4-CCR7+CD45RA+ naive T cells. Every receptor here comes from a human donor in good health. Some libraries in this study had Jurkat cell RNA spiked in.

This clonotype was found many times. The chain employs TRBV9 and TRBJ2-3, with D unclear. Trimming pared 5 bases from V and 3 bases from J, leaving 10 bases between. Per the germline V gene, CDR1 is SGDLS and CDR2 is YYNGEE. The CDR3 is 13 residues long. The CDR3 protein is CASSPRATDTQYF. The DNA of the CDR3 is TGTGCCAGCAGTCCAAGGGCGACAGATACGCAGTATTTT.

The chain carries TRBV19 and TRBJ2-1, with D perhaps TRBD2 (6 bases). The germline V gene encodes CDR1 LNHDA and CDR2 SQIVND (reference sequence). The V and J ends lost 3 bases and 9 bases respectively, with 6 bases between them. The CDR3 has 11 amino acids. In DNA, the CDR3 is TGTGCCAGTAGTATGGGGGGTGAGCAGTTCTTC. Protein product: CASSMGGEQFF.

This clonotype has only a few counts. The V gene is TRBV3-1, the J gene TRBJ1-3; D call uncertain. The V end lost 1 base, the J end lost 0 bases, and 7 bases lay between the germline ends. Germline CDR1 LGHDT, CDR2 YNNKEL (reference sequence). This CDR3 is built from 15 residues. CDR3 sequence reads: CASSQGRLSGNTIYF. For the CDR3, the DNA is TGTGCCAGCAGCCAAGGGCGGCTCTCTGGAAACACCATATATTTT. The whole variable domain, remainder taken from reference TRBV3-1 and TRBJ1-3, is DTAVSQTPKYLVTQMGNDKSIKCEQNLGHDTMYWYKQDSKKFLKIMFSYNNKELIINETVPNRFSPKSPDKAHLNLHINSLELGDSAVYFCASSQGRLSGNTIYFGEGSWLTVV.

The V and J genes are TRBV4-2 and TRBJ2-7; TRBD1 agrees at 7 bases. With V trimmed by 0 bases and J by 3 bases, 2 bases remained unmatched. This CDR3 is 14 amino acids long. Germline V gives CDR1 LGHNA, CDR2 YNFKEQ. The CDR3 bases are TGTGCCAGCAGCCAAGAACAGGGGTACTACGAGCAGTACTTC. Amino acids: CASSQEQGYYEQYF.

This clonotype was seen repeatedly, ten times or more. The chain is built from TRBV5-1 and TRBJ2-5; 7 nucleotides line up with TRBD1. Germline values: CDR1 SGHRS, CDR2 YFSETQ. The CDR3 sequence is 14 residues long. Trimming took 5 bases from V and 2 from J; bases not matched to a gene: 6. The CDR3 sequence: CASSLGQEQETQYF. In DNA, the CDR3 is TGCGCCAGCAGTTTAGGACAGGAACAAGAGACCCAGTACTTC.

Regarding this clonotype: It may be a read error: a sequence one base away is much more abundant. The V call is TRBV11-2, the J call TRBJ1-5; the D gene is possibly TRBD1 (6 bases). Germline lookup yields CDR1 SGHAT and CDR2 FQNNGV. The V end was cut by 4 bases, the J end by 3 bases, with 10 bases between. This CDR3 has 14 amino acids. DNA of the CDR3: TGTGCCAGCAGCTCGACAGGTTACAATCAGCCCCAGCATTTT. Translating gives CASSSTGYNQPQHF.

This clonotype was recorded at least ten times. The CDR3 DNA reads TGTGCCAGCAGTTACCCTCAATCGAAGAGTGACGCCACAAACCTAGCCAAAAACATTCAGTACTTC. Protein: CASSYPQSKSDATNLAKNIQYF. The chain employs TRBV6-6 and TRBJ2-4; no clear D gene. V was trimmed by 2 bases and J by 0 bases, leaving 29 bases between them. There are 22 residues in the CDR3. The germline CDR1 and CDR2 sequences are MNHNY and SVGAGI (reference sequence).

The V call is TRBV14, the J call TRBJ1-2; TRBD1 might be the D (6 bases). The CDR3 spans 16 residues. V lost 0 bases to trimming and J lost 1 base, with 12 bases between them. From germline, CDR1 is SGHDN and CDR2 FVKESK. In DNA form, the CDR3 reads TGTGCCAGCAGCCAAGATTCCAGGGGCTATAACTATGGCTACACCTTC. It codes for CASSQDSRGYNYGYTF. The full variable domain, with the rest looked up from reference TRBV14 and TRBJ1-2, is EAGVTQFPSHSVIEKGQTVTLRCDPISGHDNLYWYRRVMGKEIKFLLHFVKESKQDESGMPNNRFLAERTGGTYSTLKVQPAELEDSGVYFCASSQDSRGYNYGYTFGSGTRLTVV.

This clonotype showed up just a few times. The J gene is TRBJ2-1, the V gene TRBV27, with a tentative D call TRBD2 (6 bases). From germline, CDR1 is MNHEY and CDR2 SMNVEV (reference sequence). The CDR3 runs to 15 residues. The ends were cut back, 6 bases at V and 0 bases at J, with 12 bases in the middle. This CDR3 is CASSLSGPSYNEQFF. CDR3 DNA sequence: TGTGCCAGCAGCCTTAGCGGCCCCTCCTACAATGAGCAGTTCTTC.

With regard to this clonotype: With a much larger clone just one base away, this may be a read error. The chain employs TRBV9 and TRBJ2-1; D assignment may be TRBD1 or TRBD2 (5 bases each). CDR3 length equals 16 residues. The germline V gene encodes CDR1 SGDLS and CDR2 YYNGEE. The V end was cut by 2 bases, the J end by 2 bases, with 14 bases between. The chain's CDR3 is CASSVFQGAAYNEQFF. The DNA for the CDR3 is TGTGCCAGCAGCGTTTTCCAGGGAGCCGCCTACAATGAGCAGTTCTTC.